This entry lists 28 T cell receptor beta chains sequenced from one sample in a study of cytomegalovirus exposure and HLA in healthy donors. Sequencing was performed with immunoSEQ multiplex PCR; in TCRdb, only in-frame clones are kept and a portion is missing. The data contain 100,000 to 150,000 clones, roughly 86% of them seen just once; the ten biggest clones take up approximately 1.5%. The sample was PBMCs. These receptor sequences come from a man aged 25-40 years in good health and CMV-seronegative.

The genes are TRBV6-6 and TRBJ2-1, with D hard to call. The CDR3 runs 14 residues. Trimming left V 2 bases short and J 5 bases short, with 10 bases between. The germline CDR1 and CDR2 sequences are MNHNY and SVGAGI (reference sequence). CDR3 amino acids: CASSYGSVNNEQFF. The DNA for the CDR3 is TGTGCCAGCAGTTACGGTTCGGTAAACAATGAGCAGTTCTTC.

This chain connects TRBV5-1 to TRBJ2-3, with 7 nucleotides matching TRBD1. The ends lost 4 bases at V and 3 bases at J; junction bases unmatched: 8. Germline V lookup: CDR1 SGHRS, CDR2 YFSETQ. The CDR3 runs 15 residues. Written as DNA, the CDR3 is TGCGCCAGCAGCGGGAAGACAGGGAGTACAGATACGCAGTATTTT. Translation: CASSGKTGSTDTQYF.

The chain is built from TRBV6-5 and TRBJ2-4, with TRBD1 identical over 7 bases. The CDR3 totals 13 residues. Unmatched junction bases numbered 8, after V lost 6 bases and J lost 9 bases. The germline V gene has CDR1 MNHEY and CDR2 SVGAGI. Here the CDR3 reads CASSAEQGTIQYF. Here the CDR3 DNA reads TGTGCCAGCAGCGCAGAACAGGGGACCATTCAGTACTTC.

In its sample, this clone was seen once. The rearrangement joins TRBV5-1 to TRBJ2-7, with TRBD2 matching over 9 bases. The CDR3 extends over 16 amino acids. CDR1 is SGHRS and CDR2 is YFSETQ in the germline V gene. With 4 bases clipped from V and 0 bases from J, the junction kept 8 bases outside the gene matches. As DNA, the CDR3 is TGCGCCAGCAGCCGTTTAGCGGGAGAGGGCTCCTACGAGCAGTACTTC. Its translation: CASSRLAGEGSYEQYF.

The V and J genes are TRBV30 and TRBJ2-2, with 12 bases lining up with TRBD2. Germline V lookup: CDR1 GTSNPN, CDR2 SVGIG (reference sequence). The CDR3 has 18 residues. V gave up 4 bases and J gave up 4 bases; unmatched junction bases: 13. The CDR3 here is CAWNPLAGGPRGTGELFF. The CDR3 nucleotides are TGTGCCTGGAACCCCCTAGCGGGAGGGCCGAGGGGCACCGGGGAGCTGTTTTTT.

The V call is TRBV9, the J call TRBJ2-5, with 10 bases matching TRBD1. CDR3 size: 16 residues. V was clipped by 4 bases and J by 2 bases; unmatched bases: 8. Germline loops: CDR1 SGDLS, CDR2 YYNGEE. The CDR3 is CASSPTDRGDQETQYF. CDR3 bases: TGTGCCAGCAGCCCGACGGACAGGGGGGATCAAGAGACCCAGTACTTC. The full variable domain, rest sourced from reference TRBV9 and TRBJ2-5, is DSGVTQTPKHLITATGQRVTLRCSPRSGDLSVYWYQQSLDQGLQFLIQYYNGEERAKGNILERFSAQQFPDLHSELNLSSLELGDSALYFCASSPTDRGDQETQYFGPGTRLLVL.

The J gene is TRBJ2-7, the V gene TRBV6-6; the D gene is possibly TRBD1 (6 bases). Trimming pared 0 bases from V and 5 bases from J, leaving 8 bases between. CDR3 length: 13 residues. Germline CDR1 MNHNY, CDR2 SVGAGI (reference sequence). CDR3 in amino acids: CASSYSQGNEQYF. CDR3 in DNA: TGTGCCAGCAGTTACTCGCAGGGGAACGAGCAGTACTTC.

CDR3 protein: CASSLVAGGRGELFF. Here the CDR3 DNA reads TGTGCCAGCAGCTTAGTAGCGGGAGGTCGCGGGGAGCTGTTTTTT. This chain joins TRBV7-2 and TRBJ2-2, with 10 bases that match TRBD2. Losses at the gene ends were 1 base for V and 7 bases for J; bases not matched to a gene: 3. The CDR3 is made up of 15 amino acids. In germline, CDR1 is SGHTA, CDR2 FQGNSA.

J is TRBJ2-2 and V is TRBV11-2; D gene unclear. CDR1 and CDR2 (germline): SGHAT, FQNNGV. CDR3 length: 17 residues. V was trimmed by 7 bases and J by 1 base, leaving 19 bases between them. The CDR3 sequence is CASNPPGAILNTGELFF. The CDR3, as DNA: TGTGCCAGCAACCCCCCAGGCGCTATTTTGAACACCGGGGAGCTGTTTTTT.

The V gene is TRBV7-3, the J gene TRBJ2-7, with D possibly being TRBD1 (6 bases). The CDR3 has 13 residues. V was shortened by 4 bases and J by 7 bases, with 14 bases between the two germline ends. CDR1 and CDR2 from the germline V gene are SGHTA and FQGTGA. CDR3 nucleotide sequence: TGTGCCAGCAGCTCACATACAGGGTCGGAGCAGTACTTC. It yields the protein CASSSHTGSEQYF. The full variable domain, its missing parts supplied by reference TRBV7-3 and TRBJ2-7, is GAGVSQTPSNKVTEKGKYVELRCDPISGHTALYWYRQSLGQGPEFLIYFQGTGAADDSGLPNDRFFAVRPEGSVSTLKIQRTERGDSAVYLCASSSHTGSEQYFGPGTRLTVT.

The chain combines TRBV11-1 with TRBJ2-7, with 9 bases matching TRBD1. V lost 0 bases to trimming and J lost 3 bases; unmatched junction nucleotides: 6. The germline V gene has CDR1 SGHAT and CDR2 FQDESV (reference sequence). This CDR3 contains 16 residues. CDR3: CASSLAVGQGVYEQYF. The CDR3 DNA reads TGTGCCAGCAGCTTAGCGGTGGGACAGGGCGTCTACGAGCAGTACTTC.

The chain combines TRBV6-1 with TRBJ2-3, with TRBD2 as a possible D gene (7 bases). V was shortened by 5 bases and J by 4 bases, with 16 bases between the two germline ends. This CDR3 is built from 15 residues. Per the germline V gene, CDR1 is MNHNS and CDR2 is SASEGT. The CDR3 DNA reads TGTGCCAGCAGTCCCCGCCCGGGGGGCGCAGATACGCAGTATTTT. It encodes CASSPRPGGADTQYF.

The chain uses TRBV5-6 and TRBJ1-1; TRBD1 is a possible D gene (5 bases). The V gene lost 0 bases and the J gene lost 10 bases, with 13 bases spanning the gap. CDR1 SGHDT and CDR2 YYEEEE come from the germline V gene. The CDR3 extends over 13 amino acids. CDR3 protein: CASSLEQGLGAFF. CDR3 nucleotide sequence: TGTGCCAGCAGCTTGGAGCAGGGCCTCGGAGCTTTCTTT.

The chain joins TRBV6-5 to TRBJ2-5, with D possibly TRBD1 on 6 matching bases. The germline V gene has CDR1 MNHEY and CDR2 SVGAGI. The CDR3 is made up of 14 amino acids. Deletions cut 2 bases from V and 2 bases from J, with 9 bases between. CDR3 nucleotide sequence: TGTGCCAGCAGTTACCGGCAGGGGCAAGAGACCCAGTACTTC. Translated, it gives CASSYRQGQETQYF.

V is TRBV11-2 and J is TRBJ1-1; D is uncertain. The CDR3 has 14 amino acids. V dropped 6 bases and J dropped 8 bases, with 19 bases sitting between them. CDR1 is SGHAT and CDR2 is FQNNGV in the germline V gene. The CDR3 nucleotides are TGTGCCAGCAGGACATGGGGAGATTCCTCCGAAGCTTTCTTT. Translating gives CASRTWGDSSEAFF.

This rearrangement joins TRBV9 to TRBJ1-3; D possibly corresponds to TRBD1 (5 bases). Trimming removed 0 bases at V and 1 base at J, with 5 bases between. Germline-derived CDR1 and CDR2 are SGDLS and YYNGEE. The length of the CDR3 is 14 residues. The CDR3 DNA sequence: TGTGCCAGCAGCGTAGGACAGTCTGGAAACACCATATATTTT. Translation: CASSVGQSGNTIYF.

The chain uses TRBV5-1 and TRBJ2-1; 10 bases fit TRBD2. Germline V CDR1 and CDR2: SGHRS, YFSETQ. The CDR3 sequence is 18 residues long. V lost 3 bases, J lost 6 bases, and 15 bases stayed unmatched. CDR3 amino acids: CASSSPTGLAGVPNEQFF. The CDR3 DNA reads as TGCGCCAGCAGCTCCCCAACGGGGCTAGCGGGAGTGCCCAATGAGCAGTTCTTC.

The J gene is TRBJ2-1, the V gene TRBV7-8; 10 bases align to TRBD2. CDR1 is SGHVS, CDR2 FQNEAQ, per germline. CDR3 length: 19 residues. The V segment lost 5 bases and the J segment 4 bases; nucleotides outside the gene matches: 17. CDR3 sequence: CASSRVPPSGSRGYNEQFF. CDR3 DNA: TGTGCCAGCAGCCGAGTACCTCCTAGCGGGAGTCGGGGATACAATGAGCAGTTCTTC.

This clone was seen a few times. The chain links TRBV5-4 to TRBJ2-5; a possible D gene is TRBD1 (5 bases). CDR1 is SGHNT and CDR2 is YYREEE in the germline V gene (reference sequence). V was shortened by 0 bases and J by 2 bases, with 5 bases between the two germline ends. The CDR3 is 13 amino acids. For the CDR3, the DNA is TGTGCCAGCAGCTTGGGACAGCAAGAGACCCAGTACTTC. Encoded protein: CASSLGQQETQYF.

V usage is TRBV30 and J usage is TRBJ1-5, with 7 bases aligning to TRBD1. The V and J ends lost 2 bases and 3 bases, in that order; junction bases with no gene match: 4. The CDR3 runs to 14 residues. Germline V lookup: CDR1 GTSNPN, CDR2 SVGIG (reference sequence). The CDR3 loop reads CAWSKTGINQPQHF. The CDR3 DNA reads as TGTGCCTGGAGTAAGACAGGGATCAATCAGCCCCAGCATTTT.

V gene TRBV6-1 combines with J gene TRBJ1-4; the D is unclear. The CDR3 loop spans 15 amino acids. In germline, CDR1 is MNHNS, CDR2 SASEGT. Trimming pared 2 bases from V and 11 bases from J, leaving 18 bases between. This chain's CDR3 is CASSETRLGSIKLFF. CDR3 nucleotide sequence: TGTGCCAGCAGTGAAACGCGGCTAGGTTCTATCAAACTGTTTTTT.

This CDR3 is CASSSGLDDEQFF. The CDR3 nucleotides are TGTGCCAGCAGTTCGGGACTAGATGATGAGCAGTTCTTC. The chain is built from TRBV27 and TRBJ2-1; 8 nucleotides align to TRBD2. CDR1 MNHEY and CDR2 SMNVEV come from the germline V gene (reference sequence). The CDR3 sequence is 13 residues long. J gave up 8 bases and V 4 bases, and 4 bases lay outside the gene matches.

V gene TRBV11-2 combines with J gene TRBJ2-3, with 7 bases aligning to TRBD1. Germline V gene lookup returns CDR1 SGHAT and CDR2 FQNNGV. The V segment lost 1 base and the J segment 6 bases; nucleotides outside the gene matches: 7. The CDR3 runs 15 residues. This CDR3 is CASSLGGQSSDTQYF. In DNA, the CDR3 is TGTGCCAGCAGCTTAGGGGGACAGTCCAGTGATACGCAGTATTTT.

V is TRBV5-1 and J is TRBJ1-1; 7 bases agree with TRBD1. This CDR3 is built from 17 residues. The junction had 11 bases not matched to a gene; V was cut back by 0 bases and J by 3 bases. Germline V CDR1 and CDR2: SGHRS, YFSETQ. DNA of the CDR3: TGCGCCAGCAGCTTGGAGACAGGGCTAAGTCGACACACTGAAGCTTTCTTT. This translates into CASSLETGLSRHTEAFF.

The V call is TRBV5-5, the J call TRBJ1-5, with D hard to call. The CDR3 has 14 residues. The germline gives CDR1 SGHKS, CDR2 YYEKEE (reference sequence). Trimming left V 3 bases short and J 0 bases short, with 7 bases between. The CDR3 sequence is CASSSFNSNQPQHF. The CDR3 DNA is TGTGCCAGCAGCTCCTTTAATAGCAATCAGCCCCAGCATTTT. The variable domain in full, completed from reference TRBV5-5 and TRBJ1-5, reads DAGVTQSPTHLIKTRGQQVTLRCSPISGHKSVSWYQQVLGQGPQFIFQYYEKEERGRGNFPDRFSARQFPNYSSELNVNALLLGDSALYLCASSSFNSNQPQHFGDGTRLSIL.

The chain uses TRBV5-1 and TRBJ2-7; 7 nucleotides match TRBD1. The trim removed 1 base at V and 2 bases at J, leaving 3 bases unmatched. The CDR3 runs 14 residues. Germline V lookup: CDR1 SGHRS, CDR2 YFSETQ. CDR3 nucleotides: TGCGCCAGCAGCTTGAGTGGGACAGCCTACGAGCAGTACTTC. Amino acids: CASSLSGTAYEQYF.

The gene calls are TRBV7-2 and TRBJ1-1; no firm D call. The germline V gene encodes CDR1 SGHTA and CDR2 FQGNSA. With 1 base removed from V and 0 bases from J, the gap between germline ends came to 12 bases. The CDR3 runs 16 residues. This CDR3 reads CASSLVPAGLNTEAFF. The CDR3 DNA reads TGTGCCAGCAGCTTAGTCCCGGCGGGCCTGAACACTGAAGCTTTCTTT.

The gene calls are TRBV4-1 and TRBJ1-2; D is unclear. Trimming took off 4 bases at V and 0 bases at J, with 9 bases between the two ends. Per germline, CDR1 MGHRA and CDR2 YSYEKL. This CDR3 region has 14 residues. CDR3 protein: CASSRTVANYGYTF. CDR3 in DNA: TGCGCCAGCAGCCGAACCGTAGCTAACTATGGCTACACCTTC.